This T cell receptor (beta chain) was sequenced during a study of blood T cell repertoires in COVID-19. Method: immunoSEQ multiplex PCR; TCRdb's copy keeps in-frame clones and lacks some. The sample has 30,000 to 45,000 clones, over 75% seen once; the top ten hold about 35%. The V and J ends lost 3 bases and 2 bases respectively, with 12 bases between them. CDR3 length: 15 amino acids. In germline, CDR1 is MNHEY, CDR2 SVGEGT. This TCR was recovered from a man between 65 and 85 years old with active COVID-19. The specimen sequenced was peripheral blood. The chain recombines TRBV6-2 or TRBV6-3 with TRBJ2-3, with D tentatively TRBD1 (6 bases). The CDR3 spells CASSYEGDFTDTQYF. The DNA for the CDR3 is TGTGCCAGCAGTTATGAGGGGGATTTCACAGATACGCAGTATTTT.